The 5 T cell receptor beta chains listed next were all sequenced from one sample in a study of T-cell reconstitution after alpha-beta-depleted transplantation in children. TCRbeta library construction was performed incorporating unique molecular identifiers. Each CDR3 protein is one row after TCRdb ran MiXCR on the PCR reads. The table records approximately 7,000 distinct CDR3 sequences, roughly 16% of them present only once. The source material was PBMCs, sampled before TCRalphabeta/CD19-depleted stem cell transplant. The receptors derive from a boy between 2 and 15 years old with acute lymphoblastic leukemia, due to receive a stem cell transplant.

This clonotype is medium-sized. The chain is built from TRBV4-2 and TRBJ2-2, with a tentative D call TRBD2 (5 bases). Per the germline V gene, CDR1 is LGHNA and CDR2 is YNFKEQ. V gave up 1 base and J gave up 3 bases, with 9 bases separating them. This CDR3 has 15 residues. As DNA, the CDR3 is TGTGCCAGCAGCCAAGTACGGACTTACACCGGGGAGCTGTTTTTT. Protein product: CASSQVRTYTGELFF.

This clonotype qualifies as medium-sized (0.01 to 0.1%). The rearrangement links TRBV3-1 to TRBJ2-1; 12 bases match TRBD2. The length of the CDR3 is 16 residues. With 6 bases clipped from V and 9 bases from J, the junction kept 12 bases outside the gene matches. Looked up from germline, CDR1 is LGHDT and CDR2 is YNNKEL (reference sequence). CDR3: CASRANLAGGQGEQFF. CDR3 bases: TGTGCCAGCAGGGCCAATCTAGCGGGGGGGCAAGGTGAGCAGTTCTTC.

In this sample, this clonotype is medium-sized. V is TRBV6-1 and J is TRBJ2-1; D not certain. Germline-derived CDR1 and CDR2 are MNHNS and SASEGT. This CDR3 is built from 15 residues. V was clipped by 7 bases and J by 0 bases, with 13 bases between them. This CDR3 is CASMADLSSYNEQFF. The CDR3 DNA sequence: TGTGCCAGCATGGCTGACCTAAGCTCCTACAATGAGCAGTTCTTC.

The V call is TRBV4-2, the J call TRBJ2-7, with D hard to call. The CDR3 is 13 residues long. CDR1 is LGHNA and CDR2 is YNFKEQ in the germline V gene. Trimming removed 3 bases at V and 4 bases at J, with 10 bases between. In DNA form, the CDR3 reads TGTGCCAGCAGCCAGGGGTTCTTATACGAGCAGTACTTC. It specifies CASSQGFLYEQYF.

This clonotype was detected ten times or more. The chain uses TRBV30 and TRBJ2-7; no reliable D call. V lost 5 bases, J lost 2 bases, and 13 bases lay in between. The CDR3 spans 13 residues. Germline CDR1 reads GTSNPN; CDR2 reads SVGIG (reference sequence). Here the CDR3 reads CAWSFNSPYEQYF. The CDR3 DNA is TGTGCCTGGTCATTCAACAGCCCCTACGAGCAGTACTTC.